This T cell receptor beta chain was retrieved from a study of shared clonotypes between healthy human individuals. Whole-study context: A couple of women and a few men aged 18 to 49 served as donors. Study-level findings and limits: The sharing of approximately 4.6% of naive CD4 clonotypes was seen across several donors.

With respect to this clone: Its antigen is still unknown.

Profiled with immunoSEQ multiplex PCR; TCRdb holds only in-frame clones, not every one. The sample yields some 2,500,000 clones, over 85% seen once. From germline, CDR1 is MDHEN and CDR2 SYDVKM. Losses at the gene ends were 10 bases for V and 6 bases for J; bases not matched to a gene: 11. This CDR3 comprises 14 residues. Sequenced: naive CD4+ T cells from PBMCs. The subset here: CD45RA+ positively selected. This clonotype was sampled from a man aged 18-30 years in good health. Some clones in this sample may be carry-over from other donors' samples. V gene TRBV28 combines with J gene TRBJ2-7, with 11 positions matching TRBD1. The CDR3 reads CATRGDRGVGEQYF. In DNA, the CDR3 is TGTGCCACCAGGGGGGACAGGGGGGTTGGCGAGCAGTACTTC.